Shown below are 32 T cell receptor beta chains from a single sample sequenced in a study of T-cell reconstitution after alpha-beta-depleted transplantation in children. The library targeted TCRbeta and was prepared with unique molecular identifiers. TCRdb independently ran MiXCR on the PCR reads; one entry per CDR3 protein. The table has some 450,000 distinct CDR3 sequences, roughly 44% seen once. Here the sequenced sample was PBMCs, taken before TCRalphabeta/CD19-depleted stem cell transplant. These receptors all come from a girl aged 2 to 10 with aplastic anemia, due to receive a stem cell transplant.

The chain uses TRBV6-5 and TRBJ1-5; D gene unclear. Germline CDR1 is MNHEY and CDR2 is SVGAGI. CDR3 length: 13 amino acids. V was cut by 2 bases and J by 3 bases, with 5 bases left in between. The CDR3 coding sequence is TGTGCCAGCAGTTACGAAATCAATCAGCCCCAGCATTTT. Encoded protein: CASSYEINQPQHF.

In its sample, this clonotype was seen a few times. The V gene is TRBV5-8, the J gene TRBJ2-2, with D perhaps matching TRBD2 (6 bases). The CDR3 length is 15 residues. Per the germline V gene, CDR1 is SGHTS and CDR2 is YDEGEE. Trimming shortened V by 7 bases and J by 3 bases, and 16 bases separated the two germline ends. CDR3 protein: CASRPRRGHTGELFF. The CDR3 DNA sequence: TGTGCCAGCCGACCCCGGCGGGGTCACACCGGGGAGCTGTTTTTT.

The chain links TRBV20-1 to TRBJ2-2; 11 positions agree with TRBD2. There are 15 residues in the CDR3. The germline V gene encodes CDR1 DFQATT and CDR2 SNEGSKA (reference sequence). The J segment lost 4 bases and the V segment lost 2 bases, leaving 3 bases of the junction unmatched. The CDR3 DNA follows: TGCAGTGCTAGACCGACTAGCGGGGTCACCGGGGAGCTGTTTTTT. This gives the protein CSARPTSGVTGELFF.

This clonotype was observed once. This rearrangement joins TRBV7-9 to TRBJ2-1; D gene unclear. V was clipped by 1 base and J by 6 bases, with 7 bases between them. The CDR3 is made up of 13 amino acids. Per germline, CDR1 SEHNR and CDR2 FQNEAQ (reference sequence). CDR3 sequence reads: CASSLDLVNEQFF. The CDR3, as DNA: TGTGCCAGCAGCTTAGATCTTGTCAATGAGCAGTTCTTC.

This clonotype was picked up many times. An end of the junction does not agree with germline; a read error may underlie this. The V call is TRBV28, the J call TRBJ1-2; D is ambiguous. The V gene's germline CDR1 is MDHEN and CDR2 SYDVKM. The CDR3 totals 11 residues. CDR3 region: CASSLWGGYTF. CDR3 in DNA: TGTGCCAGCAGTCTATGGGGTGGCTACACCTTC.

This clonotype was detected ten times or more. The V gene is TRBV7-2, the J gene TRBJ2-1; no firm D call. The V end lost 5 bases, the J end lost 9 bases, and 14 bases lay between the germline ends. The CDR3 is 13 residues long. Per the germline V gene, CDR1 is SGHTA and CDR2 is FQGNSA. The chain's CDR3 is CASSLSLQTEQFF. In DNA form, the CDR3 reads TGTGCCAGCAGCCTTAGCCTCCAGACTGAGCAGTTCTTC.

The sample holds many counts of this clonotype. The rearrangement links TRBV12-3 or TRBV12-4 to TRBJ2-7, with no clear D. This CDR3 has 12 amino acids. Trimming shortened V by 3 bases and J by 3 bases, and 6 bases separated the two germline ends. CDR3 protein: CASSFGLYEQYF. CDR3 in DNA: TGTGCCAGCAGTTTCGGGCTCTACGAGCAGTACTTC.

The table lists this clonotype with a count of one. This chain links TRBV4-1 with TRBJ2-7; 14 bases agree with TRBD2. Germline values: CDR1 MGHRA, CDR2 YSYEKL. V gave up 4 bases and J gave up 0 bases; unmatched junction bases: 2. The CDR3 length is 16 residues. For the CDR3, the DNA is TGCGCCAGCAGCCGGGGACTAGCGGGAGACTCCTACGAGCAGTACTTC. Protein product: CASSRGLAGDSYEQYF.

This chain connects TRBV3-1 to TRBJ2-2, with 9 bases that match TRBD1. V dropped 2 bases and J dropped 3; count of bases not matched to a gene: 10. There are 18 residues in the CDR3. Germline V gives CDR1 LGHDT, CDR2 YNNKEL (reference sequence). In DNA form, the CDR3 reads TGTGCCAGCAGCCAATGGGGACAGGGAATTCTCTACACCGGGGAGCTGTTTTTT. It codes for CASSQWGQGILYTGELFF.

The rearrangement uses TRBV6-1 and TRBJ2-1, with 15 bases lining up with TRBD2. Trimming cost V 10 bases and J 7 bases; bases outside gene matches: 8. The germline V gene has CDR1 MNHNS and CDR2 SASEGT. CDR3 length: 15 residues. CDR3 sequence (DNA): TGTGCCACGGGGTTAGGGACTAGCGGGAGGAATGAGCAGTTCTTC. It is translated as CATGLGTSGRNEQFF.

V is TRBV15 and J is TRBJ2-7; possibly TRBD1 for D (6 bases). Germline V gene lookup returns CDR1 LNHNV and CDR2 YYDKDF (reference sequence). V lost 2 bases and J lost 2, with 13 bases in between. The CDR3 has 15 amino acids. The CDR3, as DNA: TGTGCCACCAGCAGACCAACAGGGAACCCCTACGAGCAGTACTTC. Residues: CATSRPTGNPYEQYF.

V and J are TRBV7-2 and TRBJ2-2; 11 bases are a match to TRBD2. Germline-derived CDR1 and CDR2 are SGHTA and FQGNSA. The CDR3 is made up of 16 amino acids. Unmatched junction bases numbered 8, after V lost 7 bases and J lost 4 bases. The CDR3 DNA reads TGTGCCAGCACACTAGCGGGGGTCGGCGTCACCGGGGAGCTGTTTTTT. Protein: CASTLAGVGVTGELFF.

There are a few counts of this clonotype. J is TRBJ2-3 and V is TRBV5-1; TRBD2 aligns across 8 bases. V lost 4 bases to trimming and J lost 2 bases; unmatched junction nucleotides: 9. Germline V gene data show CDR1 as SGHRS and CDR2 as YFSETQ. The CDR3 is made up of 16 amino acids. The CDR3 region is CASSATSGTNTDTQYF. The CDR3 DNA follows: TGCGCCAGCAGCGCAACTAGCGGCACCAACACAGATACGCAGTATTTT. The full variable domain, its missing parts supplied by reference TRBV5-1 and TRBJ2-3, is KAGVTQTPRYLIKTRGQQVTLSCSPISGHRSVSWYQQTPGQGLQFLFEYFSETQRNKGNFPGRFSGRQFSNSRSEMNVSTLELGDSALYLCASSATSGTNTDTQYFGPGTRLTVL.

V usage is TRBV6-5 and J usage is TRBJ1-2, with D perhaps TRBD1 (6 bases). The V and J ends lost 2 bases and 4 bases respectively, with 14 bases between them. CDR1 and CDR2 (germline): MNHEY, SVGAGI. The CDR3 contains 15 residues. As DNA, the CDR3 is TGTGCCAGCAGTTACGGGGTTGGGGGCGTCTATGGCTACACCTTC. This gives the protein CASSYGVGGVYGYTF.

The chain is built from TRBV15 and TRBJ2-5; D is perhaps TRBD1 or TRBD2 (6 bases each). V dropped 2 bases and J dropped 0 bases, with 25 bases sitting between them. Germline CDR1 and CDR2: LNHNV and YYDKDF (reference sequence). There are 20 residues in the CDR3. Here the CDR3 reads CATSRLLRGHGGGNQETQYF. The CDR3 DNA reads TGTGCCACCAGCAGACTACTTCGGGGACACGGAGGCGGGAACCAAGAGACCCAGTACTTC. The full variable domain, completed using reference TRBV15 and TRBJ2-5, is DAMVIQNPRYQVTQFGKPVTLSCSQTLNHNVMYWYQQKSSQAPKLLFHYYDKDFNNEADTPDNFQSRRPNTSFCFLDIRSPGLGDTAMYLCATSRLLRGHGGGNQETQYFGPGTRLLVL.

The chain joins TRBV20-1 to TRBJ1-2; a weak D match, TRBD1 (5 bases). The CDR3 runs 14 residues. The V end was cut by 1 base, the J end by 3 bases, with 12 bases between. Germline V gene lookup returns CDR1 DFQATT and CDR2 SNEGSKA (reference sequence). The CDR3 DNA follows: TGCAGTGCTAGAGTCGGTGGGACTGACTATGGCTACACCTTC. Protein sequence: CSARVGGTDYGYTF.

This clonotype was picked up a small number of times. V gene TRBV7-9 combines with J gene TRBJ2-3; either TRBD1 or TRBD2 may fit D (7 bases each). Between the trimmed V and J ends, which lost 4 bases and 2 bases, there was a span of 16 bases. Germline V gene sequence: CDR1 SEHNR, CDR2 FQNEAQ (reference sequence). This CDR3 is 16 amino acids long. CDR3 loop: CASSWTGGRATDTQYF. Here the CDR3 DNA reads TGTGCCAGCAGCTGGACAGGTGGGAGGGCCACAGATACGCAGTATTTT.

This chain connects TRBV4-2 to TRBJ2-1, with TRBD2 identical over 7 bases. Germline lookup yields CDR1 LGHNA and CDR2 YNFKEQ. V dropped 0 bases and J dropped 5; count of bases not matched to a gene: 7. This CDR3 spans 16 amino acids. The DNA of the CDR3 is TGTGCCAGCAGCCAAGATACGGCAGGGAGGGACAATGAGCAGTTCTTC. Its protein is CASSQDTAGRDNEQFF.

The rearrangement uses TRBV20-1 and TRBJ2-5, with 11 bases lining up with TRBD2. The CDR3 loop spans 15 amino acids. Germline-derived CDR1 and CDR2 are DFQATT and SNEGSKA (reference sequence). V was clipped by 5 bases and J by 2 bases; unmatched bases: 7. The CDR3 is CSARRTSGSQETQYF. Written as DNA, the CDR3 is TGCAGTGCTCGCCGGACTAGCGGGTCTCAAGAGACCCAGTACTTC.

Only a few counts were recorded for this clonotype. The V and J genes are TRBV7-9 and TRBJ2-5, with 7 nucleotides matching TRBD1. Germline loops: CDR1 SEHNR, CDR2 FQNEAQ (reference sequence). This CDR3 region has 15 residues. J was trimmed by 5 bases and V by 2 bases; bases with no gene match: 8. The CDR3 spells CASSLPKGQRETQYF. The CDR3 DNA reads TGTGCCAGCAGCTTACCTAAGGGACAGCGGGAGACCCAGTACTTC.

This clonotype was detected ten times or more. The CDR3: CSARTRGGSYEQYF. The CDR3, as DNA: TGCAGTGCTAGGACCAGGGGGGGCTCCTACGAGCAGTACTTC. The chain combines TRBV20-1 with TRBJ2-7; TRBD1 or TRBD2 may be the D gene (7 bases each). Germline loops: CDR1 DFQATT, CDR2 SNEGSKA (reference sequence). The CDR3 loop spans 14 amino acids. V was cut by 3 bases and J by 0 bases, with 12 bases left in between.

The sample holds many counts of this clonotype. The rearrangement joins TRBV27 to TRBJ1-6, with 7 bases lining up with TRBD1. The CDR3 runs to 15 residues. Germline loops: CDR1 MNHEY, CDR2 SMNVEV (reference sequence). The J segment lost 8 bases and the V segment lost 5 bases, leaving 9 bases of the junction unmatched. The CDR3 spells CASSPQTGTDSPLHF. In DNA form, the CDR3 reads TGTGCCAGCAGTCCCCAGACAGGGACCGATTCACCCCTCCACTTT.

This rearrangement joins TRBV20-1 to TRBJ2-2; D may be TRBD1 (5 bases). The CDR3 loop spans 14 amino acids. Trimming removed 3 bases from V and 1 base from J, with 9 bases in between. CDR1 is DFQATT, CDR2 SNEGSKA, per germline (reference sequence). The CDR3 loop reads CSARGTGNTGELFF. The CDR3 bases are TGCAGTGCTAGGGGAACAGGGAACACCGGGGAGCTGTTTTTT.

The chain uses TRBV29-1 and TRBJ2-7; 8 bases fit TRBD2. This CDR3 comprises 14 residues. Per the germline V gene, CDR1 is SQVTM and CDR2 is ANQGSEA. The trim removed 6 bases at V and 4 bases at J, leaving 11 bases unmatched. CDR3 in amino acids: CSVISGLAPYEQYF. The CDR3 nucleotides read TGCAGCGTCATCTCTGGACTAGCCCCTTACGAGCAGTACTTC.

The V gene is TRBV18, the J gene TRBJ1-5; D is undetermined. CDR1 and CDR2 from the germline V gene are KGHSH and LQKENI. The length of the CDR3 is 15 residues. V gave up 4 bases and J gave up 3 bases, with 13 bases separating them. In nucleotides, the CDR3 is TGTGCCAGCTCACACCAACAATCCTTCAATCAGCCCCAGCATTTT. Its protein product is CASSHQQSFNQPQHF.

The V gene is TRBV5-1, the J gene TRBJ2-7, with D possibly matching TRBD2 (5 bases). V was shortened by 5 bases and J by 3 bases, with 12 bases between the two germline ends. CDR1 and CDR2 (germline): SGHRS, YFSETQ. The CDR3 sequence is 13 residues long. The CDR3 is CASRRTGNYEQYF. The CDR3 DNA reads as TGCGCCAGCAGACGGACTGGAAACTACGAGCAGTACTTC. Full variable domain (rest looked up from reference TRBV5-1 and TRBJ2-7): KAGVTQTPRYLIKTRGQQVTLSCSPISGHRSVSWYQQTPGQGLQFLFEYFSETQRNKGNFPGRFSGRQFSNSRSEMNVSTLELGDSALYLCASRRTGNYEQYFGPGTRLTVT.

V is TRBV20-1 and J is TRBJ2-3, with D hard to call. V was pared by 5 bases and J by 14 bases, with 14 bases between. This CDR3 has 10 amino acids. Germline loops: CDR1 DFQATT, CDR2 SNEGSKA (reference sequence). CDR3 in amino acids: CSAVSPRPYF. As DNA, the CDR3 is TGCAGTGCTGTCTCTCCCCGGCCGTATTTT.

V is TRBV27 and J is TRBJ2-5; 9 positions agree with TRBD1. Per the germline V gene, CDR1 is MNHEY and CDR2 is SMNVEV (reference sequence). Trimming cost V 5 bases and J 5 bases; bases outside gene matches: 3. This CDR3 comprises 13 residues. CDR3 in amino acids: CASSHRGQETQYF. The CDR3, as DNA: TGTGCCAGCAGTCACAGGGGGCAGGAGACCCAGTACTTC.

The chain joins TRBV18 to TRBJ2-3, with a weak D call TRBD2 (6 bases). Germline V gene sequence: CDR1 KGHSH, CDR2 LQKENI. V was pared by 2 bases and J by 4 bases, with 13 bases between. This CDR3 has 15 amino acids. The CDR3 spells CASSPWRGSPDTQYF. Written as DNA, the CDR3 is TGTGCCAGCTCACCATGGCGGGGATCCCCAGATACGCAGTATTTT.

The chain links TRBV6-2 or TRBV6-3 to TRBJ1-2; D not resolved. V lost 0 bases and J 7 bases, leaving 9 bases between the germline ends. CDR3 size: 13 residues. CDR1 and CDR2 (germline): MNHEY, SVGEGT. Here the CDR3 reads CASSYSGRGGYTF. Written as DNA, the CDR3 is TGTGCCAGCAGTTACTCGGGCCGCGGTGGCTACACCTTC.

The rearrangement links TRBV5-1 to TRBJ2-3; 7 bases map to TRBD2. Per germline, CDR1 SGHRS and CDR2 YFSETQ. J lost 2 bases, V lost 1 base, and 7 bases had no gene match. The CDR3 runs 16 residues. CDR3 protein: CASSLPGGWATDTQYF. The CDR3 DNA reads as TGCGCCAGCAGCTTGCCGGGAGGATGGGCCACAGATACGCAGTATTTT.

This clonotype has a handful of counts. V and J are TRBV5-5 and TRBJ1-4, with 7 bases lining up with TRBD1. The CDR3 is 14 residues long. V lost 5 bases to trimming and J lost 2 bases; unmatched junction nucleotides: 3. Germline CDR1 is SGHKS and CDR2 is YYEKEE (reference sequence). As DNA, the CDR3 is TGTGCCAGCAGACGAGGGGGCACTAATGAAAAACTGTTTTTT. Encoded protein: CASRRGGTNEKLFF.